This TCR beta chain was obtained from a study of T cell responses to AZD1222 COVID-19 vaccine. General study points: The study found vaccine-associated CD4 TCRs spanning spike, dominant at 160-218 and 743-854. The repertoires were collected only after the peak T cell response. Spike-specific TCRs gained breadth and depth after people received two AZD1222 doses.

The CDR3 contains 16 residues. Per germline, CDR1 SGHDN and CDR2 FVKESK. The V end lost 4 bases, the J end lost 0 bases, and 12 bases lay between the germline ends. The data were produced by immunoSEQ multiplex PCR, yet TCRdb's version contains in-frame clones alone and is incomplete. The sample consists of tens of thousands of clones, 80% to 95% of them appearing once. As to this clone: Its cognate antigen is unknown.

V usage is TRBV14 and J usage is TRBJ2-2, with D perhaps matching TRBD1 (6 bases). The source is an adult who received the MenACWY meningococcal vaccine as a control. Sequenced here: peripheral blood, sampled 28 days after the second dose of the MenACWY control vaccine. The DNA of the CDR3 is TGTGCCAGCAGCCGAGGGACACCCGCGAACACCGGGGAGCTGTTTTTT. Protein sequence: CASSRGTPANTGELFF.